The 14 T cell receptor beta chains below were found in one sample sequenced in a study of cytomegalovirus exposure and HLA in healthy donors. PCR amplification relied on 60 Vbeta primers (plus 13 Jbeta primers). Repertoires were generated with immunoSEQ multiplex PCR, while TCRdb's copy carries only in-frame clones and drops some. The sample has over 40,000 clones; about 72% are singletons. The sample was PBMCs. These receptors were collected from a man aged 30-40 years in good health and CMV-seronegative.

Of note for this clone: Since the CDR3 does not end with the conserved phenylalanine or tryptophan, this likely comes from a read error. The limits of the CDR3 on the DNA are not certain, so only TCRdb's listed CDR3 is given. V is TRBV5-4 and J is TRBJ1-2. The V gene's germline CDR1 is SGHNT and CDR2 YYREEE (reference sequence). The CDR3 comprises 13 residues, both ends counted. CDR3 in amino acids: CASSLDGDYGYTV.

This clone appeared a few times. J is TRBJ2-7 and V is TRBV11-3, with 8 positions matching TRBD1. Germline V lookup: CDR1 SGHNT, CDR2 YENEEA. The V and J ends lost 4 bases and 4 bases, in that order; junction bases with no gene match: 3. This CDR3 spans 13 amino acids. The CDR3 sequence is CASSSRTGYEQYF. CDR3 DNA: TGTGCCAGCAGCTCCCGGACAGGGTACGAGCAGTACTTC.

To note about this clone: Compared with germline, one end of the junction differs, possibly owing to a read error. The chain couples TRBV2 to TRBJ2-5; TRBD2 agrees at 10 bases. The CDR3 loop spans 13 amino acids. Germline V gene lookup returns CDR1 SNHLY and CDR2 FYNNEI. This CDR3 reads CASTEEWYGTSDF. In DNA form, the CDR3 reads TGTGCCAGCACTGAGGAGTGGTACGGGACTAGCGACTTC.

The chain links TRBV5-7 to TRBJ1-2, with a tentative D call TRBD1 (6 bases). TRBV5-7 is sorted into the ORF group, with uncertain function. The CDR3 is made up of 14 amino acids. V lost 3 bases, J lost 8 bases, and 17 bases lay in between. For the CDR3, the DNA is TGTGCCAGCAGCTCCGGACAGAGGGCCTGGGGCTACACCTTC. This codes for CASSSGQRAWGYTF.

This clone was seen a handful of times. The chain recombines TRBV4-2 with TRBJ2-6; D perhaps matches TRBD2 (6 bases). The germline V and J ends were trimmed by 0 bases and 1 base, with 10 bases remaining between them. The germline V gene encodes CDR1 LGHNA and CDR2 YNFKEQ. CDR3 length equals 17 residues. This CDR3 reads CASSQEQAGSGANVLTF. CDR3 coding DNA: TGTGCCAGCAGCCAAGAGCAGGCGGGATCTGGGGCCAACGTCCTGACTTTC.

The chain recombines TRBV18 with TRBJ2-3; weak D call: TRBD2 (6 bases). Between the trimmed V and J ends, which lost 0 bases and 2 bases, there was a span of 15 bases. The CDR3 has 17 amino acids. CDR1 is KGHSH and CDR2 is LQKENI in the germline V gene. CDR3 nucleotides: TGTGCCAGCTCACCACCTAGGCGGGAAACTAACACAGATACGCAGTATTTT. Protein: CASSPPRRETNTDTQYF.

V usage is TRBV5-1 and J usage is TRBJ1-2, with TRBD1 matching over 9 bases. Germline CDR1 SGHRS, CDR2 YFSETQ. The CDR3 spans 15 residues. J gave up 5 bases and V 0 bases, and 5 bases lay outside the gene matches. CDR3 in amino acids: CASSLELTGGYGYTF. The CDR3 region has the DNA TGCGCCAGCAGCTTGGAGTTGACAGGGGGTTATGGCTACACCTTC.

V is TRBV1 and J is TRBJ2-3; the table gives TRBD2 as D, unverified against the DNA. TRBV1 is tagged as a pseudogene. CDR3 length: 16 amino acids. The CDR3 protein is CTSSQERGVRTDTQYF. The CDR3 DNA reads as TGCACCAGCAGCCAAGAACGGGGGGTGAGGACAGATACGCAGTATTTT.

The V call is TRBV14, the J call TRBJ2-1; D possibly corresponds to TRBD2 (5 bases). The CDR3 spans 15 residues. Germline-derived CDR1 and CDR2 are SGHDN and FVKESK. Trimming removed 4 bases from V and 6 bases from J, with 16 bases in between. CDR3 residues: CASSLRVGASNEQFF. CDR3 nucleotide sequence: TGTGCCAGCAGCCTCAGAGTGGGAGCGAGCAATGAGCAGTTCTTC.

The genes are TRBV6-1 and TRBJ2-7; weak D call: TRBD1 (6 bases). This CDR3 region has 13 residues. Germline CDR1 MNHNS, CDR2 SASEGT. V dropped 1 base and J dropped 5 bases, with 9 bases sitting between them. The CDR3 region is CASSEGTANEQYF. The CDR3 nucleotides are TGTGCCAGCAGTGAAGGGACAGCGAACGAGCAGTACTTC.

In its sample, this clone is medium-sized. The rearrangement uses TRBV25-1 and TRBJ2-3, with 7 bases lining up with TRBD1. J was trimmed by 4 bases and V by 4 bases; bases with no gene match: 14. The CDR3 spans 17 residues. The germline CDR1 and CDR2 sequences are MGHDK and SYGVNS. The CDR3 DNA follows: TGTGCCAGCAGTGCCCGAGACAGGGCCGTTGTGTCAGATACGCAGTATTTT. It specifies CASSARDRAVVSDTQYF.

This clone was counted only a few times. The rearrangement joins TRBV27 to TRBJ1-2; a possible D gene is TRBD1 (5 bases). CDR1 and CDR2 (germline): MNHEY, SMNVEV (reference sequence). The ends were cut back, 6 bases at V and 7 bases at J, with 15 bases in the middle. The CDR3 has 13 amino acids. As DNA, the CDR3 is TGTGCCAGCAGCCCCACACCCAGGGTTGGCTACACCTTC. Protein product: CASSPTPRVGYTF.

This chain uses TRBV6-5 with TRBJ2-1; TRBD1 matches at 8 bases. There are 16 residues in the CDR3. Germline V CDR1 and CDR2: MNHEY, SVGAGI. The V and J ends lost 4 bases and 8 bases, in that order; junction bases with no gene match: 13. DNA of the CDR3: TGTGCCAGCAGTTGGGTGGACAGGGTAAACGTCGATGAGCAGTTCTTC. Encoded protein: CASSWVDRVNVDEQFF.

Points on this clone: Relative to the germline gene, one junction end is altered; a read error may explain this. V and J are TRBV7-9 and TRBJ1-4; D call uncertain. The CDR3 runs to 14 residues. Germline CDR1 is SEHNR and CDR2 is FQNEAQ (reference sequence). The CDR3 is CASSLGITTESQIF. CDR3 bases: TGTGCCAGCAGCTTAGGTATAACTACGGAGTCCCAGATTTTT.